Reported below is one TCR beta chain. This sample is part of a study of T cells in Graves' hyperthyroidism and ophthalmopathy. Using RNA transcripts as the source, TCR beta CDR3 regions were amplified. The study used the HTBI primer set for a first-round RT-PCR of the TCR CDR3. TCRdb called the multiplex PCR reads again in MiXCR, with one record for every CDR3 protein. The sample has about 59,000 distinct CDR3 sequences, 53% seen once; the top ten hold approximately 3.6%. Germline CDR1 SGHAT, CDR2 FQNNGV. The CDR3 sequence is 17 residues long. With 5 bases clipped from V and 2 bases from J, the junction kept 9 bases outside the gene matches.

The TCR sequence derives from a woman in her sixties with Graves' ophthalmopathy. The chain recombines TRBV11-2 with TRBJ2-2; 9 positions match TRBD1. Specimen: blood. The CDR3 DNA sequence: TGTGCCAGCAGCCCTCCTGAGGGACAGGGAAACACCGGGGAGCTGTTTTTT. As protein: CASSPPEGQGNTGELFF. Full variable domain (outside the CDR3, taken from reference TRBV11-2 and TRBJ2-2): EAGVAQSPRYKIIEKRQSVAFWCNPISGHATLYWYQQILGQGPKLLIQFQNNGVVDDSQLPKDRFSAERLKGVDSTLKIQPAKLEDSAVYLCASSPPEGQGNTGELFFGEGSRLTVL.